This record covers a single T cell receptor (beta chain). What it recognizes is unknown. This sample is drawn from a study of cytomegalovirus exposure and HLA in healthy donors. The CDR3 length is 16 residues. From germline, CDR1 is SGHDT and CDR2 YYEEEE. V was pared by 4 bases and J by 0 bases, with 5 bases of the junction left unmatched. Points from the study as a whole: It was reportedly the case that the classifier diagnosed cytomegalovirus status with high specificity and sensitivity. Later analysis showed most CMV-associated TCR beta chains appearing HLA-restricted. Presence/absence analyses took donor sequencing depth as roughly uniform. The authors later found TCR association rates varying by HLA locus, with DRB1 most and HLA-C fewest.

Amplification used 60 Vbeta primers and 13 Jbeta primers. The assay was immunoSEQ multiplex PCR, and TCRdb's table has in-frame clones only and misses some. The sample lists under 250,000 clones; 80% to 85% were seen once. J is TRBJ2-5 and V is TRBV5-6; the match to TRBD2 covers 11 bases. The TCR originated in a woman in her forties in good health and CMV-seronegative. What was sequenced was PBMCs. This CDR3 reads CASSLGTSGHQETQYF. CDR3 sequence (DNA): TGTGCCAGCAGCCTCGGGACTAGCGGCCACCAAGAGACCCAGTACTTC.